This TCR beta chain was recovered during a study of beta chain features in type 1 diabetes. V lost 1 base, J lost 7 bases, and 11 bases lay in between. CDR1 is GTSNPN, CDR2 SVGIG, per germline (reference sequence). The CDR3 totals 13 residues. In its sample, this clone was seen a few times. Its antigen is unidentified. TCRB transcripts that were expressed got sequenced, as all of the isolated RNA had been reverse transcribed. Clones were sequenced by immunoSEQ multiplex PCR, and TCRdb holds only the in-frame ones, with some missing. Here the sample spans 200,000 to 300,000 clones, 11% being singletons. Broader study findings: Insertions at VDJ junctions were less frequent in type 1 diabetes patients. These patients also deleted more nucleotides at the same junctions. cDNA-based reads could over-represent cells with high TCR expression. Researchers report that Type 1 diabetes patients had moderately but significantly shorter TCRB CDR3s across all four CD4+ subsets. Researchers caution that PCR might favor shorter templates, equally among patients and controls.

The sample was naive CD4+ T cells from blood. The sequence was collected from a man aged 25-40 years with type 1 diabetes. This rearrangement joins TRBV30 to TRBJ1-5, with D maybe TRBD1 (6 bases). CDR3 residues: CAWSATGRQPQHF. CDR3 coding DNA: TGTGCCTGGAGTGCCACAGGGCGGCAGCCCCAGCATTTT. The full variable domain, completed using reference TRBV30 and TRBJ1-5, is SQTIHQWPATLVQPVGSPLSLECTVEGTSNPNLYWYRQAAGRGLQLLFYSVGIGQISSEVPQNLSASRPQDRQFILSSKKLLLSDSGFYLCAWSATGRQPQHFGDGTRLSIL.